Listed below are T cell receptor beta chains from one sample, sequenced in a study of cytomegalovirus exposure and HLA in healthy donors. The repertoire was sequenced with immunoSEQ multiplex PCR; TCRdb's copy has only in-frame clones and lacks some. The repertoire holds about 150,000 clones, with approximately 80% as singletons. The sequenced sample consisted of PBMCs. These receptors originate from a woman in her thirties or forties in good health and CMV-seronegative. Both conserved end residues are part of each CDR3. The D gene is left open where the match is weak. Clone size is not always given. Where it is, it says once, few, many or a class for expanded clones.

>TRBJ2-1|TRBD2|TRBV19|.
CASSIGRTSGLLQQFF
TGTGCCAGTAGTATAGGTCGGACTAGCGGCCTCCTCCAGCAGTTCTTC
>TRBJ2-5|.|TRBV19|.
CASRIGPRETQYF
TGTGCCAGTAGAATTGGCCCTAGAGAGACCCAGTACTTC
>TRBJ1-6|TRBD1|TRBV11-3|.
CASSSGQAGGSPLHF
TGTGCCAGCAGCTCAGGACAGGCGGGGGGTTCACCCCTCCACTTT
>TRBJ1-5|.|TRBV10-3|.
CAISESEGINQPQHF
TGTGCCATCAGTGAGTCAGAGGGAATCAATCAGCCCCAGCATTTT
>TRBJ1-4|TRBD1|TRBV15|.
CATSRDVGRGNEKLFF
TGTGCCACCAGCAGAGATGTCGGCAGGGGGAATGAAAAACTGTTTTTT
>TRBJ1-3|TRBD1|TRBV9|.
CASSPRYRGDTTYF
TGTGCCAGCAGCCCCCGTTACAGGGGAGACACCACATATTTT
>TRBJ1-5|TRBD1|TRBV18|.
CASSPSGGLNQPQHF
TGTGCCAGCTCACCATCAGGGGGGCTAAATCAGCCCCAGCATTTT
>TRBJ2-3|.|TRBV7-2|.
CASSLEGAVGDTQYF
TGTGCCAGCAGCTTAGAAGGGGCCGTGGGGGATACGCAGTATTTT
>TRBJ1-3|.|TRBV7-2|.
CASSLNGGLSGNTIYF
TGTGCCAGCAGCTTAAATGGGGGACTCTCTGGAAACACCATATATTTT
>TRBJ1-2|.|TRBV5-1|few
CASSLDPGSYGYTF
TGCGCCAGCAGCTTGGACCCGGGGAGCTATGGCTACACCTTC
>TRBJ2-3|TRBD2|TRBV6-1|.
CATFKRGGTDTQYF
TGTGCCACCTTCAAGCGGGGTGGGACAGATACGCAGTATTTT
>TRBJ1-3|.|TRBV7-6|.
CASSLRPNYVRISGNTIYF
TGTGCCAGCAGCTTGCGGCCAAATTACGTACGAATCTCTGGAAACACCATATATTTT
>TRBJ1-6|.|TRBV7-8|.
CASRRGDYNSPLHF
TGTGCCAGCAGGCGGGGGGACTATAATTCACCCCTCCACTTT
>TRBJ2-1|.|TRBV4-3|.
CASSQNPIGGEQFF
TGCGCCAGCAGCCAAAACCCGATCGGGGGTGAGCAGTTCTTC
>TRBJ2-2|TRBD2|TRBV25-1|.
CASSEFQTSGTGELFF
TGTGCCAGCAGTGAATTCCAGACTAGCGGCACCGGGGAGCTGTTTTTT
>TRBJ2-1|.|TRBV28|once
CASSHQRGTRNNEQFF
TGTGCCAGCAGCCACCAACGGGGGACCAGGAACAATGAGCAGTTCTTC
>TRBJ2-7|TRBD2|TRBV4-2|few
CASSQVPARDYSYEQYF
TGTGCCAGCAGCCAAGTCCCGGCCAGGGACTACTCCTACGAGCAGTACTTC
>TRBJ1-5|.|TRBV30|.
CAWGRGMDQPQHF
TGTGCCTGGGGAAGGGGGATGGATCAGCCCCAGCATTTT
>TRBJ2-2|.|TRBV5-1|.
CASSLTGAGTGELFF
TGCGCCAGCAGCTTGACGGGAGCAGGGACCGGGGAGCTGTTTTTT
>TRBJ2-7|.|TRBV11-3|.
CASSSWTETYEQYF
TGTGCCAGCAGCTCCTGGACAGAAACATACGAGCAGTACTTC
>TRBJ1-2|TRBD1|TRBV7-9|.
CASSLGDRLNYGYTF
TGTGCCAGCAGCTTAGGGGACAGGTTGAACTATGGCTACACCTTC
>TRBJ2-2|TRBD2|TRBV7-2|once
CASSPQLAGNTGELFF
TGTGCCAGCAGCCCACAACTAGCGGGGAACACCGGGGAGCTGTTTTTT
>TRBJ1-2|TRBD1|TRBV7-6|.
CASSPRTGGRPATRYTF
TGTGCCAGCAGCCCCAGAACAGGGGGCCGACCTGCTACACGCTACACCTTC
>TRBJ1-2|.|TRBV4-1|.
CASSQTSTYYGYTF
TGCGCCAGCAGCCAAACGAGTACTTACTATGGCTACACCTTC
>TRBJ1-5|.|TRBV7-2|.
CASSSGGGDQPQHF
TGTGCCAGCAGCTCCGGGGGAGGGGATCAGCCCCAGCATTTT
>TRBJ1-6|TRBD1|TRBV2|.
CASTDRQGLNSPLHF
TGTGCCAGCACCGATCGACAGGGGCTGAATTCACCCCTCCACTTT
>TRBJ1-6|.|TRBV6-5|.
CASQTGLSSPLHF
TGTGCCAGCCAAACAGGGTTGAGTTCACCCCTCCACTTT
>TRBJ1-2|TRBD1|TRBV28|.
CASSRTGGYGYTF
TGTGCCAGCAGTCGCACAGGGGGCTATGGCTACACCTTC
>TRBJ2-1|TRBD2|TRBV6-5|.
CATRRGGANNEQFF
TGTGCCACCAGACGCGGGGGGGCGAACAATGAGCAGTTCTTC
>TRBJ2-7|.|TRBV7-2|.
CASSLVDLEQYF
TGTGCCAGCAGCTTAGTAGATCTCGAGCAGTACTTC
>TRBJ1-5|TRBD1|TRBV19|.
CACRDSGNQPQHF
TGTGCCTGCCGGGACAGCGGCAATCAGCCCCAGCATTTT
>TRBJ2-3|.|TRBV6-6|few
CASSYSAARDTQYF
TGTGCCAGCAGTTACAGTGCGGCCCGGGATACGCAGTATTTT
>TRBJ1-5|.|TRBV7-8|.
CASSGRQNQPQHF
TGTGCCAGCAGCGGGAGGCAAAATCAGCCCCAGCATTTT
>TRBJ1-2|TRBD1|TRBV6-5|.
CASSYSWTGVNYGYTF
TGTGCCAGCAGTTACTCATGGACAGGGGTTAACTATGGCTACACCTTC
>TRBJ2-1|TRBD2|TRBV7-2|.
CASSGTSVGEQFF
TGTGCCAGCAGCGGGACTAGCGTGGGTGAGCAGTTCTTC
>TRBJ1-1|TRBD1|TRBV7-2|few
CASSLRGQGNTEAFF
TGTGCCAGCAGCCTCCGTGGACAGGGTAACACTGAAGCTTTCTTT
>TRBJ2-5|.|TRBV19|.
CASSIDIQETQYF
TGTGCCAGTAGTATCGACATTCAAGAGACCCAGTACTTC